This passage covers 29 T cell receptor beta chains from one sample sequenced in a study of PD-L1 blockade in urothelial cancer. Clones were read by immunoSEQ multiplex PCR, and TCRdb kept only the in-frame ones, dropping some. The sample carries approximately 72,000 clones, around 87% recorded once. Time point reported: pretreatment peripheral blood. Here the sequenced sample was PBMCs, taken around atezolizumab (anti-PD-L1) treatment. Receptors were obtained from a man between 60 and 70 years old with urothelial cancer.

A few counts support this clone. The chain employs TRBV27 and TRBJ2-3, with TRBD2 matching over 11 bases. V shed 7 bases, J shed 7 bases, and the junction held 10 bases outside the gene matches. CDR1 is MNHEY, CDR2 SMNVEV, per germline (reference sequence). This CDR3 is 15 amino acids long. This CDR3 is CASNRSGGARNTQYF. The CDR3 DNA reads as TGTGCCAGCAATCGTAGCGGGGGGGCCCGAAATACGCAGTATTTT.

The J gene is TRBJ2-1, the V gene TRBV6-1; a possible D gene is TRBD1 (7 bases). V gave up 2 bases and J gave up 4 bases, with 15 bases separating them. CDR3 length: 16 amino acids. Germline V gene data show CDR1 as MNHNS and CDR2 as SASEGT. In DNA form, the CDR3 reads TGTGCCAGCAGTGAACAGGGGGGACGGCTTTACAATGAGCAGTTCTTC. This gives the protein CASSEQGGRLYNEQFF.

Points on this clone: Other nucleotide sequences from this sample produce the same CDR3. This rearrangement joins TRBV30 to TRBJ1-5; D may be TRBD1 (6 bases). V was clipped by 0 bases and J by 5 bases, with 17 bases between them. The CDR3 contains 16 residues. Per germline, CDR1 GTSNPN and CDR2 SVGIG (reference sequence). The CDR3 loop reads CAWSVQGPPGDQPQHF. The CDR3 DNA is TGTGCCTGGAGTGTACAGGGCCCCCCAGGGGATCAGCCCCAGCATTTT.

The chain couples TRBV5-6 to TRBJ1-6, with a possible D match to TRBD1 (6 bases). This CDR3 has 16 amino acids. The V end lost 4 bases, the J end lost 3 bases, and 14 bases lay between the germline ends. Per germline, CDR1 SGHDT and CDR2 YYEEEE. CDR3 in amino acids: CASSETRGSYNSPLHF. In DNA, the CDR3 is TGTGCCAGCAGCGAAACCAGGGGAAGCTATAATTCACCCCTCCACTTT.

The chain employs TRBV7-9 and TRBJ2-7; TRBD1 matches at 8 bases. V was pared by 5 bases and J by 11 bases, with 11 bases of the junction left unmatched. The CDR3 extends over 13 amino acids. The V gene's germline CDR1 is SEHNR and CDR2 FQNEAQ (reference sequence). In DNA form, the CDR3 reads TGTGCCAGCAGCCCAATTCAGGGGGCGAAGGAGTACTTC. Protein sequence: CASSPIQGAKEYF. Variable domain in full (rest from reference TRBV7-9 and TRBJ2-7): DTGVSQNPRHKITKRGQNVTFRCDPISEHNRLYWYRQTLGQGPEFLTYFQNEAQLEKSRLLSDRFSAERPKGSFSTLEIQRTEQGDSAMYLCASSPIQGAKEYFGPGTRLTVT.

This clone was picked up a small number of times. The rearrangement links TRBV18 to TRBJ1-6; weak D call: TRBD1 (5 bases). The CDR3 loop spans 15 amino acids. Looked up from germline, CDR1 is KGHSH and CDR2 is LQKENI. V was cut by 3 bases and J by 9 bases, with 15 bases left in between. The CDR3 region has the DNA TGTGCCAGCTCACCTACCCGGGACTGGGGTTCACCCCTCCACTTT. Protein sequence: CASSPTRDWGSPLHF. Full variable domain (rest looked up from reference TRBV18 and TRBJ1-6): NAGVMQNPRHLVRRRGQEARLRCSPMKGHSHVYWYRQLPEEGLKFMVYLQKENIIDESGMPKERFSAEFPKEGPSILRIQQVVRGDSAAYFCASSPTRDWGSPLHFGNGTRLTVT.

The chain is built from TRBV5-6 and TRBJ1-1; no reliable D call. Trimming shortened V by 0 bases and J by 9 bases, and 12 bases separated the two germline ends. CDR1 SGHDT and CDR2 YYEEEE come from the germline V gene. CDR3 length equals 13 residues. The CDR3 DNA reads TGTGCCAGCAGCTTGGTCTCAGGTGCGAAAGCTTTCTTT. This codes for CASSLVSGAKAFF.

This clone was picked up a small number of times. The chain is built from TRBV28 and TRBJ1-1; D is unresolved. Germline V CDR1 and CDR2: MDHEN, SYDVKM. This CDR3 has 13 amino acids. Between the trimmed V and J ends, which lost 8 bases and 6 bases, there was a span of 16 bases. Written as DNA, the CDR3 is TGTGCCAGCCGAGTGGAGCAAGGCCCTGAAGCTTTCTTT. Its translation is CASRVEQGPEAFF.

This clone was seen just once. The CDR3 region is CATSRDTQGSYGYTF. In DNA, the CDR3 is TGTGCCACCAGCAGAGACACCCAGGGGAGCTATGGCTACACCTTC. The chain employs TRBV15 and TRBJ1-2; tentative D call: TRBD1 (6 bases). This CDR3 spans 15 amino acids. V lost 0 bases to trimming and J lost 4 bases, with 12 bases between them. The V gene's germline CDR1 is LNHNV and CDR2 YYDKDF (reference sequence). The full variable domain, rest sourced from reference TRBV15 and TRBJ1-2, is DAMVIQNPRYQVTQFGKPVTLSCSQTLNHNVMYWYQQKSSQAPKLLFHYYDKDFNNEADTPDNFQSRRPNTSFCFLDIRSPGLGDTAMYLCATSRDTQGSYGYTFGSGTRLTVV.

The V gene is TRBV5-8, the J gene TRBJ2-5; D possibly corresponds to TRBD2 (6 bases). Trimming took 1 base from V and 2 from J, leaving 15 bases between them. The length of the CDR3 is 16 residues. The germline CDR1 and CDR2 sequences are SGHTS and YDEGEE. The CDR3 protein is CASSLRGDGTQETQYF. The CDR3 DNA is TGTGCCAGCAGCTTGCGAGGGGACGGGACTCAAGAGACCCAGTACTTC.

This CDR3 reads CASSGLVEKLFF. CDR3 DNA sequence: TGTGCCAGTTCAGGTTTAGTTGAAAAACTGTTTTTT. The chain has TRBV2 and TRBJ1-4, with D unresolved. V lost 9 bases and J lost 7, with 12 bases in between. The germline gives CDR1 SNHLY, CDR2 FYNNEI. This CDR3 is built from 12 residues. The full variable domain, completed using reference TRBV2 and TRBJ1-4, is EPEVTQTPSHQVTQMGQEVILRCVPISNHLYFYWYRQILGQKVEFLVSFYNNEISEKSEIFDDQFSVERPDGSNFTLKIRSTKLEDSAMYFCASSGLVEKLFFGSGTQLSVL.

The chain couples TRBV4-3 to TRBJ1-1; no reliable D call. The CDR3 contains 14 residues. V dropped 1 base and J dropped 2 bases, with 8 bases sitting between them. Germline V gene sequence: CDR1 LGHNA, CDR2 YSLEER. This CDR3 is CASSQVGSNTEAFF. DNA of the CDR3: TGCGCCAGCAGCCAAGTAGGGAGTAACACTGAAGCTTTCTTT.

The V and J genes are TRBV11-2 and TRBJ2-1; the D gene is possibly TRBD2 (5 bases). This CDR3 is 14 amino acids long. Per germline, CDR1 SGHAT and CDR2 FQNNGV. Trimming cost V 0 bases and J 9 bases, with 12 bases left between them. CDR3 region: CASSLDSGSFEQFF. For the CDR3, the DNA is TGTGCCAGCAGCTTAGATTCGGGGTCTTTTGAGCAGTTCTTC.

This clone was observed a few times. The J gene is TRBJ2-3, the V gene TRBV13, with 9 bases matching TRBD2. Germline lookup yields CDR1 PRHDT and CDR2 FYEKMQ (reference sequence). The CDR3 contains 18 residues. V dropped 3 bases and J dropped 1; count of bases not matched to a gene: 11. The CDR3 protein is CASSLGASGTLRTDTQYF. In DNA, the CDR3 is TGTGCCAGCAGCTTGGGGGCTAGCGGGACTTTACGCACAGATACGCAGTATTTT.

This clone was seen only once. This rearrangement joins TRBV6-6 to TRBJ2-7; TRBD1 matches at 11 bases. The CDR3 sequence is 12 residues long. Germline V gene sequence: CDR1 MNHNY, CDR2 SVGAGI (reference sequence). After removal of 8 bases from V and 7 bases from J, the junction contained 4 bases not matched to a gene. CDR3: CASGQGAGEQYF. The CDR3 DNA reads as TGTGCCAGCGGACAGGGGGCGGGGGAGCAGTACTTC.

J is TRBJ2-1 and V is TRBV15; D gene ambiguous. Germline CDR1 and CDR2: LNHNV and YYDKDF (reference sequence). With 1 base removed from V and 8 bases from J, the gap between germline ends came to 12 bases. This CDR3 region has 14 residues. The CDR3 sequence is CATSRAGKLDEQFF. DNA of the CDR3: TGTGCCACCAGCAGAGCGGGTAAACTGGATGAGCAGTTCTTC.

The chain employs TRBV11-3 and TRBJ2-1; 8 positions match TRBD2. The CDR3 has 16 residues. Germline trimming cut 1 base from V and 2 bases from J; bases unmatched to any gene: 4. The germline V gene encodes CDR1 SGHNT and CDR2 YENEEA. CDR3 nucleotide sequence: TGTGCCAGCAGCTTAGCGGGGGGGGCTACCTACAATGAGCAGTTCTTC. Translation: CASSLAGGATYNEQFF.

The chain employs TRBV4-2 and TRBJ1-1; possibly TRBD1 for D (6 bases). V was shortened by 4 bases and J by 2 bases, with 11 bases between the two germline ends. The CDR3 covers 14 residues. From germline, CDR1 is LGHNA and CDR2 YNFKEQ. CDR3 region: CASSPQDSNTEAFF. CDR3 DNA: TGTGCCAGCAGCCCTCAGGACAGCAACACTGAAGCTTTCTTT.

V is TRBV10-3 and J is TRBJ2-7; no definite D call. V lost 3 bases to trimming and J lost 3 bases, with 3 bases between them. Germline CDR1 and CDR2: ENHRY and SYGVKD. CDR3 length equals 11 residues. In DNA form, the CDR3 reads TGTGCCATCAGTGACAACTACGAGCAGTACTTC. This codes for CAISDNYEQYF.

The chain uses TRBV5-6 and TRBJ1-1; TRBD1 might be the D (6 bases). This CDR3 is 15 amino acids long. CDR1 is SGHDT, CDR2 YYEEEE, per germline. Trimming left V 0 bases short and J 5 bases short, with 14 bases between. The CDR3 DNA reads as TGTGCCAGCAGCTTGGTGGGCAGGGGAGCTACTGAAGCTTTCTTT. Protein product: CASSLVGRGATEAFF.

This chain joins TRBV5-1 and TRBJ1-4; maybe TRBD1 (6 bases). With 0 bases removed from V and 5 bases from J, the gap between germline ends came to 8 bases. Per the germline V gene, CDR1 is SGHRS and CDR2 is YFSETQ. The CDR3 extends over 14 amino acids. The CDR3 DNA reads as TGCGCCAGCAGCTTGGATGGGACAAATGAAAAACTGTTTTTT. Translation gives CASSLDGTNEKLFF.

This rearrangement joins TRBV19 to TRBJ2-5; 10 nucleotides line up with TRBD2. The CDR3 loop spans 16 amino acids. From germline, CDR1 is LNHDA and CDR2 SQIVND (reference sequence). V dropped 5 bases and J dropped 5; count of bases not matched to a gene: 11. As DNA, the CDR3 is TGTGCCAGTAGTTCGTCTCTCCTAGCGGGGGACGAGACCCAGTACTTC. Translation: CASSSSLLAGDETQYF. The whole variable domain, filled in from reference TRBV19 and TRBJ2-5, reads DGGITQSPKYLFRKEGQNVTLSCEQNLNHDAMYWYRQDPGQGLRLIYYSQIVNDFQKGDIAEGYSVSREKKESFPLTVTSAQKNPTAFYLCASSSSLLAGDETQYFGPGTRLLVL.

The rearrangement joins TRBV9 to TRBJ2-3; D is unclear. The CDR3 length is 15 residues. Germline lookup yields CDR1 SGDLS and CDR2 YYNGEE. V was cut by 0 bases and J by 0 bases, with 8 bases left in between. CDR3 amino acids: CASSVDSPSTDTQYF. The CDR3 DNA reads TGTGCCAGCAGCGTAGACAGTCCTAGCACAGATACGCAGTATTTT.

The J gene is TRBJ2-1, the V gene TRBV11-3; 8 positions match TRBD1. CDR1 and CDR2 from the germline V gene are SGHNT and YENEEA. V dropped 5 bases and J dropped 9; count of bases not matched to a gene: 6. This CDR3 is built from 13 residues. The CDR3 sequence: CASSRQGMSEQFF. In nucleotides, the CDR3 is TGTGCCAGCAGCCGACAGGGGATGAGTGAGCAGTTCTTC.

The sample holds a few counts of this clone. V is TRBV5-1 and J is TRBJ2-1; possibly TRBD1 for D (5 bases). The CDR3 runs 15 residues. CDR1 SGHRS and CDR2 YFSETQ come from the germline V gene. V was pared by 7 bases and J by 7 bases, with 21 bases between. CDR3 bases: TGCGCCAGCGCGATTCAGGGCGTTGGTGGGAATGAGCAGTTCTTC. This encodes CASAIQGVGGNEQFF. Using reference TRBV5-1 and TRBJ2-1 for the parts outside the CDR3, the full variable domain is KAGVTQTPRYLIKTRGQQVTLSCSPISGHRSVSWYQQTPGQGLQFLFEYFSETQRNKGNFPGRFSGRQFSNSRSEMNVSTLELGDSALYLCASAIQGVGGNEQFFGPGTRLTVL.

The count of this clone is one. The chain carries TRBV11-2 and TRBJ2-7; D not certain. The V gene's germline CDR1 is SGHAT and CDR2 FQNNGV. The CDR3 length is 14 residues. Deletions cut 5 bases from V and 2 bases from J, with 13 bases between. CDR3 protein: CASSPGLEPYEQYF. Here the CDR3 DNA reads TGTGCCAGCAGCCCCGGGTTGGAGCCCTACGAGCAGTACTTC.

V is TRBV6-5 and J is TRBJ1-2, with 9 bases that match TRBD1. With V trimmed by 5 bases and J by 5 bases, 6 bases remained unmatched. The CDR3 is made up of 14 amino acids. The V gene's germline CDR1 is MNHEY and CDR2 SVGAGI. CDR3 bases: TGTGCCAGCAGTCCACAGGGGGCTTTTTATGGCTACACCTTC. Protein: CASSPQGAFYGYTF.

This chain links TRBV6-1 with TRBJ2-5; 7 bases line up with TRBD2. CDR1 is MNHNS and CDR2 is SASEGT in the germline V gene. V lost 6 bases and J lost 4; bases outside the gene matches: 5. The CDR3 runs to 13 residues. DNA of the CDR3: TGTGCCAGCAGGACGGGAGGAGGAGAGACCCAGTACTTC. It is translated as CASRTGGGETQYF.

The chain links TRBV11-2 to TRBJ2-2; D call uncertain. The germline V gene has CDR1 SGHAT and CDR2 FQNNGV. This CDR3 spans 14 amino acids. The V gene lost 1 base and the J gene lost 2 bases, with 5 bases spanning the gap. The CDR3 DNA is TGTGCCAGCAGCTTAGCACTAAACACCGGGGAGCTGTTTTTT. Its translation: CASSLALNTGELFF. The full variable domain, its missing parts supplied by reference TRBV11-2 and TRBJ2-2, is EAGVAQSPRYKIIEKRQSVAFWCNPISGHATLYWYQQILGQGPKLLIQFQNNGVVDDSQLPKDRFSAERLKGVDSTLKIQPAKLEDSAVYLCASSLALNTGELFFGEGSRLTVL.